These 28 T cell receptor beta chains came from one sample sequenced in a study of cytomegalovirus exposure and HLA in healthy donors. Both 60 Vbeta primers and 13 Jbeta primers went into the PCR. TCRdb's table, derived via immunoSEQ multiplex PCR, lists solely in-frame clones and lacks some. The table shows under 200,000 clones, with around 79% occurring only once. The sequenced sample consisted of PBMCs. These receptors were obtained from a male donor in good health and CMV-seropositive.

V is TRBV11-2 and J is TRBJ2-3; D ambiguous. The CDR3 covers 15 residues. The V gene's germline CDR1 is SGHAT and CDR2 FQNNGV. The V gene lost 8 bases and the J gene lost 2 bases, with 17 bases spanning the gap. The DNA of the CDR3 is TGTGCCAGCTCTGAATGGCAGGCCTCCACAGATACGCAGTATTTT. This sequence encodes CASSEWQASTDTQYF.

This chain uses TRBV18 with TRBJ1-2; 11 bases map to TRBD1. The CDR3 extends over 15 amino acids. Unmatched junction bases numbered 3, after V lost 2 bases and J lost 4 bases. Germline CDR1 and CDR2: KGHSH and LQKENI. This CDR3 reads CASSPTGQGVYGYTF. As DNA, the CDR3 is TGTGCCAGCTCACCAACGGGACAGGGGGTCTATGGCTACACCTTC.

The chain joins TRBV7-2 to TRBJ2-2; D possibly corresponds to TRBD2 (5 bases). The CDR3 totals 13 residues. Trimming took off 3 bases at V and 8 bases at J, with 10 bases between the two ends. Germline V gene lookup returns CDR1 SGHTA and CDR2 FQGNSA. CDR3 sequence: CASSFAGMGELFF. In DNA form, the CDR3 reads TGTGCCAGCAGCTTTGCGGGCATGGGGGAGCTGTTTTTT.

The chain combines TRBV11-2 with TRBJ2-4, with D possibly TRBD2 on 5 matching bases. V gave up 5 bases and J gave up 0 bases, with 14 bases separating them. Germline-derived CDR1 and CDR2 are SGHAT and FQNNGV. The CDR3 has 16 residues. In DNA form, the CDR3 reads TGTGCCAGCAGCCAGAGTACGGACTTAGCCAAAAACATTCAGTACTTC. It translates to CASSQSTDLAKNIQYF.

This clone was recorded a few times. CDR3 nucleotide sequence: TGTGCCAGCAACGACATTCCCTACAATGAGCAGTTCTTC. Protein sequence: CASNDIPYNEQFF. The rearrangement uses TRBV27 and TRBJ2-1; no clear D gene. The V and J ends lost 7 bases and 2 bases respectively, with 9 bases between them. The germline CDR1 and CDR2 sequences are MNHEY and SMNVEV (reference sequence). This CDR3 spans 13 amino acids.

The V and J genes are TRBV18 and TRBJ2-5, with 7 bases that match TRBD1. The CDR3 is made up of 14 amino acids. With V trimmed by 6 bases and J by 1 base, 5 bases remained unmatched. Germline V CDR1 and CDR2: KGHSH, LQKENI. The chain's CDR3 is CASSHGTAQETQYF. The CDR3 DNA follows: TGTGCCAGCTCGCACGGGACAGCCCAAGAGACCCAGTACTTC.

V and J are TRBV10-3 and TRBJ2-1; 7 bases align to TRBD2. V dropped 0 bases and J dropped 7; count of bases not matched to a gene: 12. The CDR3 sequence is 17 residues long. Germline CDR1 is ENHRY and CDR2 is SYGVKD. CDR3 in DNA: TGTGCCATCAGTGAGTCCGTGACTAGCAGCTTCCGGAATGAGCAGTTCTTC. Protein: CAISESVTSSFRNEQFF.

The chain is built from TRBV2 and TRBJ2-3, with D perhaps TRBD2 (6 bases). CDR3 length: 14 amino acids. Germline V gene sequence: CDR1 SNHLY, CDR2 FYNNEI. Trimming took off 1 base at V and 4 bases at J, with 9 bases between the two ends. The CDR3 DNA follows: TGTGCCAGCAGTGAAGGGCCGGGGGCAGATACGCAGTATTTT. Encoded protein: CASSEGPGADTQYF.

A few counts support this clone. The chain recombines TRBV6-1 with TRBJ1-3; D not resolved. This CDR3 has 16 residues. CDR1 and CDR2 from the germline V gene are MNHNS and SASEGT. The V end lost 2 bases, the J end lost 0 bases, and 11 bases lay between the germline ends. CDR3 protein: CASSELAGNSGNTIYF. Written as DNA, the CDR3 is TGTGCCAGCAGTGAACTCGCAGGAAACTCTGGAAACACCATATATTTT.

The CDR3 loop reads CASSSIDGTDSNTEAFF. CDR3 coding DNA: TGTGCCAGCAGTTCCATCGACGGGACAGACTCGAACACTGAAGCTTTCTTT. The chain carries TRBV28 and TRBJ1-1; 7 bases agree with TRBD1. CDR3 size: 17 residues. The V gene's germline CDR1 is MDHEN and CDR2 SYDVKM. Germline trimming cut 4 bases from V and 1 base from J; bases unmatched to any gene: 12.

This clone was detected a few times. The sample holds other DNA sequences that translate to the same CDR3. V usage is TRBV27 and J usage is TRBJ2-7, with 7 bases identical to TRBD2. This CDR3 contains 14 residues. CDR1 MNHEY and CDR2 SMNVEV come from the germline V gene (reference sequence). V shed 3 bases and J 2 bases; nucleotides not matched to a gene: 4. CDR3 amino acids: CASSFGGSPYEQYF. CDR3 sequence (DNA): TGTGCCAGCAGTTTCGGCGGGAGTCCCTACGAGCAGTACTTC.

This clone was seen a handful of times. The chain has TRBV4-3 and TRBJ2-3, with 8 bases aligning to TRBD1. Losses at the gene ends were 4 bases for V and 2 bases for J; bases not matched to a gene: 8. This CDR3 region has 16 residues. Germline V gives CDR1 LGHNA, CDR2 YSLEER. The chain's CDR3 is CASSPLPGQATDTQYF. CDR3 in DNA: TGCGCCAGCAGCCCCTTGCCGGGACAGGCCACAGATACGCAGTATTTT.

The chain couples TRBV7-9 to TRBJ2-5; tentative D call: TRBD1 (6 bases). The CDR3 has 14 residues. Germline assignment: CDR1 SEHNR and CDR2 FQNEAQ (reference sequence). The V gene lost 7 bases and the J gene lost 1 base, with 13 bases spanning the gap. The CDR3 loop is CASIRDKPQETQYF. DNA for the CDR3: TGTGCCAGCATCAGGGACAAGCCCCAAGAGACCCAGTACTTC.

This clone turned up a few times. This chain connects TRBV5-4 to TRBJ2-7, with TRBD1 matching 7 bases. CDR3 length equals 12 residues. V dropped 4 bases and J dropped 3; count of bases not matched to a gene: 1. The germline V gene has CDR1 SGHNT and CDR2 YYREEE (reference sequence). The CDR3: CASSRQGYEQYF. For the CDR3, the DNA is TGTGCCAGCAGCCGACAGGGCTACGAGCAGTACTTC.

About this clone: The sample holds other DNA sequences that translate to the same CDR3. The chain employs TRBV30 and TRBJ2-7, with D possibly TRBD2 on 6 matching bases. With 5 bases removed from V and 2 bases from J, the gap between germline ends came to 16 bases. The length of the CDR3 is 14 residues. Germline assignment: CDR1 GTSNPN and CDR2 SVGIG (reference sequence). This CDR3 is CAWVLAGSPYEQYF. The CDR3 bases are TGTGCCTGGGTTCTAGCCGGGAGTCCCTACGAGCAGTACTTC.

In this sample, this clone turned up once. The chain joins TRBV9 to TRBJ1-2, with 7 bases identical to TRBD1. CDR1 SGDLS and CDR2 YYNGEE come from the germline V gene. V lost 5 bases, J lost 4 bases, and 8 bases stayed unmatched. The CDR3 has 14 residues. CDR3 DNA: TGTGCCAGCAGGAACTTACAGGGGAGCTATGGCTACACCTTC. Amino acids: CASRNLQGSYGYTF.

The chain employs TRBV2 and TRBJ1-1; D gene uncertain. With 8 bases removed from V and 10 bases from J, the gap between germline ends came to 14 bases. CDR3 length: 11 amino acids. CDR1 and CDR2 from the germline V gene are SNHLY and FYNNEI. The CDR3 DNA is TGTGCCAGCGCATCAGCGGGTACAGCTTTCTTT. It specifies CASASAGTAFF. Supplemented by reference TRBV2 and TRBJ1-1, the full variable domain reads EPEVTQTPSHQVTQMGQEVILRCVPISNHLYFYWYRQILGQKVEFLVSFYNNEISEKSEIFDDQFSVERPDGSNFTLKIRSTKLEDSAMYFCASASAGTAFFGQGTRLTVV.

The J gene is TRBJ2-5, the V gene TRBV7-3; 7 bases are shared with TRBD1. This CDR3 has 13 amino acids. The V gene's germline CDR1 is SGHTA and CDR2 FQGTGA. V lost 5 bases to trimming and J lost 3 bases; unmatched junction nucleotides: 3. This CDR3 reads CASSLTGEETQYF. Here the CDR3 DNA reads TGTGCCAGCAGCCTCACAGGGGAAGAGACCCAGTACTTC. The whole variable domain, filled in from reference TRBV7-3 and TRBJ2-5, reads GAGVSQTPSNKVTEKGKYVELRCDPISGHTALYWYRQSLGQGPEFLIYFQGTGAADDSGLPNDRFFAVRPEGSVSTLKIQRTERGDSAVYLCASSLTGEETQYFGPGTRLLVL.

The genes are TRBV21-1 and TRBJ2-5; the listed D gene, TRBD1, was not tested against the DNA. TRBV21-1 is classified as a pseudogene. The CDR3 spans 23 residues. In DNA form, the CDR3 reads TGTGCCAGCAGCAAAGGAACCCCCCGGCCCCCGAAAACATTGGTCAGGGGGCAGGAGACCCAGTACTTC. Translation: CASSKGTPRPPKTLVRGQETQYF.

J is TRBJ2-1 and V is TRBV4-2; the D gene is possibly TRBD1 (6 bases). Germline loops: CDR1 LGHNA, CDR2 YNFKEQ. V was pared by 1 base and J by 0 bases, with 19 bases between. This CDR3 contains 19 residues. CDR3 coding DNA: TGTGCCAGCAGCCAAGCTCTAGGGGGAGACCTCAGCTCCTACAATGAGCAGTTCTTC. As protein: CASSQALGGDLSSYNEQFF.

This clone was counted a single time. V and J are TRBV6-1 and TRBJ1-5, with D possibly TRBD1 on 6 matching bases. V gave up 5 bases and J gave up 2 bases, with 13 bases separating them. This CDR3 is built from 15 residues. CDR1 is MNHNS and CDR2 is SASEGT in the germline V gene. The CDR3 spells CASSITGSGNQPQHF. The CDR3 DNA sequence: TGTGCCAGCAGTATCACAGGGTCTGGCAATCAGCCCCAGCATTTT.

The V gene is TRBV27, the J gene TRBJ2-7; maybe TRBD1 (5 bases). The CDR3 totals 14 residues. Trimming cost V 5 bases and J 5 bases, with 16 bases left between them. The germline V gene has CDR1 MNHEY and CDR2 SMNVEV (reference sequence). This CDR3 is CASSPADMGHEQYF. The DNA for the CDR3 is TGTGCCAGCAGTCCCGCGGACATGGGCCACGAGCAGTACTTC.

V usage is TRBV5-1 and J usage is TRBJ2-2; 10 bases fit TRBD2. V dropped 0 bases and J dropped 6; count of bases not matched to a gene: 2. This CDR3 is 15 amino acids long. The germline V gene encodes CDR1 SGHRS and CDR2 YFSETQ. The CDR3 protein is CASSLELAGSGELFF. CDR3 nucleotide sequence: TGCGCCAGCAGCTTGGAACTAGCGGGATCCGGGGAGCTGTTTTTT.

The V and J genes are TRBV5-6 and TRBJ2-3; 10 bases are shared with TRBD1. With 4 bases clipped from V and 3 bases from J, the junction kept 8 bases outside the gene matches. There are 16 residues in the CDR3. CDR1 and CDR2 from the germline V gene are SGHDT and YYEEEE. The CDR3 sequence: CASSADRGRITDTQYF. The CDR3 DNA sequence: TGTGCCAGCAGCGCCGACAGGGGGCGAATTACAGATACGCAGTATTTT.

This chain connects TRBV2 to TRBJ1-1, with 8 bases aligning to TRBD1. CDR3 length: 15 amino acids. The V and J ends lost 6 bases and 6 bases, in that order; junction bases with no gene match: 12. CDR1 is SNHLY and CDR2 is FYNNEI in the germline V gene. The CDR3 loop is CASSKNIQGASEAFF. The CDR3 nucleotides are TGTGCCAGCAGCAAAAACATTCAGGGGGCCTCTGAAGCTTTCTTT.

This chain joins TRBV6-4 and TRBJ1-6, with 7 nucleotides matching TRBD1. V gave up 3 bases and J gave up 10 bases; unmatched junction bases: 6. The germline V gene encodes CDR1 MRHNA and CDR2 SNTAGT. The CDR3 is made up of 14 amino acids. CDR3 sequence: CASSEGGGNSPLHF. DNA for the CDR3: TGTGCCAGCAGTGAAGGAGGGGGCAACTCACCCCTCCACTTT.

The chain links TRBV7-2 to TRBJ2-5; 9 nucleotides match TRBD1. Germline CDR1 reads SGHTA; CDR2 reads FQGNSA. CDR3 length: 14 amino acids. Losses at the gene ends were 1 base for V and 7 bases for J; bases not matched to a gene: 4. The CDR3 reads CASSLEQGAATQYF. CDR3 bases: TGTGCCAGCAGCTTAGAACAGGGGGCGGCGACCCAGTACTTC.

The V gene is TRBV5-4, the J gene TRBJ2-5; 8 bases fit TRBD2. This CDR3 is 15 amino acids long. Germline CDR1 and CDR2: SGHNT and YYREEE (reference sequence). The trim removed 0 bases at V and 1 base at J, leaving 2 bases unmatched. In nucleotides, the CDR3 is TGTGCCAGCAGCTTGGGCACTAGCGGCCAAGAGACCCAGTACTTC. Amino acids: CASSLGTSGQETQYF.